This T cell receptor beta chain was identified during a study of cytomegalovirus exposure and HLA in healthy donors (dated by TCRdb to about 2017). General notes on the study: An earlier analysis of approximately 600 of the donors reported approximately 300 Gb of sequence data and approximately 110 million unique TCR beta sequences from about 200 million T cells. About 280 gigabases of sequencing data and tens of millions of unique TCR sequences were included in an early release covering about 700 HLA-typed donors. Among the approximately 430 genotyped donors, 81% belonged to the genetic ancestry cluster associated with self-reported Caucasian donors. The study aimed to test whether signatures of past pathogen exposure could be identified by cataloging public T cell receptors. The T cell repertoires of several hundred subjects were profiled by immunosequencing and related to cytomegalovirus serostatus. Along with the roughly 700-subject first cohort, a separate validation cohort of some 130 different subjects was used. High-throughput TCR immunosequencing, statistical association of individual TCRs with disease status, and machine learning were combined to predict cytomegalovirus infection status. A later analysis re-examined previously published TCR beta repertoires from just over 650 donors and added high-resolution HLA genotyping to investigate patterns of TCR occurrence. The later analysis used no new phenotypic data to find candidate immune exposures, relying instead on TCR beta sequences and their occurrence across donors. An earlier analysis of about 620 of the donors applied high-throughput TCR beta sequencing to assess whether each TCR beta V gene segment acted as functional or pseudogenic. Donor age, sex, ethnicity and CMV serostatus were collected together with the repertoire data. A later genetic analysis took genome-wide SNP genotypes for about three fifths of the roughly 670 donors and used that subset as a discovery cohort. All discovery cohort repertoires had been generated using a single sequencing platform. Class I and class II HLA loci were covered by the typing at four-digit resolution. Typing coverage differed by locus: A, B, C, DRB1 and DQB1 were typed in roughly 629-630 donors, DQA1 in approximately 520, DPA1 in approximately 610, and DPB1 in 450 to 490. Because of strong linkage in the cohort, roughly 5 DR-DQ haplotypes were treated as single units for association and clustering. Among about 370 genotyped donors of the cohort, an average of around 250,000 unique TCR beta nucleotide sequences was sequenced per donor, of which roughly 17% were non-productive.

The cohort was made up of about 610 healthy bone marrow donors. At the time of sampling, all cohort members were nominally healthy, though unrecorded immune exposures were likely present. The donor tested CMV seronegative and was one of the 352 seronegative cohort members. A peripheral blood sample was collected from each donor, and TCR beta sequencing was performed on peripheral blood mononuclear cells. The Qiagen DNeasy Blood Extraction Kit was used to extract genomic DNA from the blood cell samples. The germline V gene encodes CDR1 SGHTA and CDR2 FQGNSA. The germline ends are 14 bases apart after V is trimmed by 5 bases and J by 1 base. The CDR3 runs 15 residues from the cysteine to the phenylalanine. The entry retains the CDR3 DNA only, 45 bases that are in frame from base 1. Overall study outcomes, separate from this receptor: A total of 150 to 200 TCR beta chains were listed by the study as associated with cytomegalovirus. HLA typing was unavailable for some donors at each locus, so association tests used only the typed subset. Strong co-occurrence of HLA alleles, especially DR and DQ, made assigning TCR associations to individual alleles difficult. In a later analysis, HLA-associated TCR beta chains were found to be more clonally expanded and to have lower generation probabilities than equally common non-associated chains. A later analysis found that most CMV-associated TCR beta chains appeared HLA-restricted, with HLA associations seemingly driven largely by CMV exposure. Only TCR beta chains were sequenced in this cohort, and the absence of alpha or paired-chain data limited detectable features. In a later analysis, the rate of TCR association differed among HLA loci, with DRB1 alleles having the most associated TCRs and HLA-C alleles having the fewest. Some IMGT-functional V segments, including TRBV6-2 and TRBV6-3, could not be distinguished by the 87-base-pair reads and were therefore excluded. A further reported finding was that TCR beta sequences accurately predicted the HLA-A and HLA-B alleles for most subjects in the first cohort. In an earlier analysis of roughly 560 of the donors, most TCR beta V segments were observed in productive rearrangements about 87% or about 30% of the time, broadly matching IMGT annotations. A cluster of highly shared sequence variants was judged likely to represent a technical artifact of the sequencing pipeline. Most TCR sequences were observed very rarely across donors, whereas some public TCRs were present in many individuals. Linkage disequilibrium might explain the correlated functional status among segregating V segments, but an unknown experimental factor could not be ruled out. Presence/absence analyses assumed roughly uniform sequencing depth across donors, an assumption that may not hold. Cytomegalovirus status was reported to be diagnosed by the classifier with high specificity and sensitivity in both the original and validation cohorts. The earlier analysis of 587 of the donors excluded 15 to 20 rarely observed V segments, including chromosome 9 orphons, because counts were too low. In vitro tests confirmed that a few of the cytomegalovirus-associated TCR beta chains recognize cytomegalovirus antigens. A later analysis associated around 16,000 TCR beta sequences with specific HLA alleles at a false discovery rate of 0.05. In a later genetic analysis, fewer N-insertions in productive TCRs were reported among donors in an Asian-associated ancestry cluster than the 666-donor mean. The only immune exposure information available for the cohort was CMV serostatus. V-gene and J-gene trimming of TCR beta chains was associated with a missense DCLRE1C variant in a later genetic analysis, and the association was replicated in an independent cohort. Several of the top co-occurrence clusters appeared to be linked to parvovirus B19, influenza, CMV and Epstein-Barr virus, according to a later analysis. It was suggested by the authors that the approach could potentially be generalized to other disease states and immunological phenotypes.

Turning to this clone: No cognate antigen has been identified for it. The input lacks base qualities; no much larger clone sits a single base away.

The library was produced with the immunoSEQ multiplex PCR assay. For the multiplex PCR, a mixture combining 60 forward primers for TCR Vbeta segments and 13 reverse primers for TCR Jbeta segments was used. The CDR3 region of rearranged TCR beta genes was amplified from genomic DNA with a multiplex PCR assay. The amplified TCR beta libraries were sequenced on the Illumina HiSeq System as 87-base-pair reads. On the authors' methods: In a later analysis, approximately 74 million unique TCR beta chains were counted across the roughly 700 repertoires, and some 10 million of these chains were shared by at least two donors. Raw reads were error-corrected and collapsed into unique sequences with a nearest-neighbor algorithm that merged closely related sequences to remove PCR and sequencing errors. Alignment of CDR3 sequences to IMGT reference sequences was used to assign V, D and J gene segments. Each retained sequence needed at least a six-nucleotide match to both a V gene segment and a J gene segment. A rearrangement was called productive if the CDR3 had no stop codons and remained in frame with V and J, and every other rearrangement was called non-productive. CDR3 was defined according to IMGT convention as the region running from the second conserved V-encoded cysteine to the conserved J-encoded phenylalanine. The earlier analysis of 587 of the donors excluded sequences that lacked an unambiguous match to a single V gene segment. An earlier analysis of about 590 of the donors classified V segments as functional when productive rearrangements were above 56.7% and as segregating when the standard deviation between donors was above 5%. A statistical classification framework was developed to diagnose cytomegalovirus status using the catalog of TCR beta chain sequences. A later analysis assigned V and J genes by comparing TCR nucleotide sequences with IMGT/GENE-DB human TR gene sequences. In a later analysis, CDR3 sequences and most-parsimonious VDJ recombination scenarios were assigned using the TCRdist pipeline. A later analysis defined each TCR beta chain by its CDR3 amino acid sequence plus V-gene family, and excluded reads lacking a unique V-gene family. A later analysis removed roughly 590 highly shared, low-generation-probability nucleotide sequences to deal with suspected cross-contamination and a sequencing artifact. A later analysis calculated a clonal expansion index for each public chain from normalized within-repertoire ranks of inferred template counts. In a later analysis, generation probabilities were computed using a VDJ recombination model fitted to out-of-frame rearrangements, and the results were checked against IGoR. Hypergeometric tests were used in a later analysis to score TCR-TCR, TCR-HLA and TCR-CMV co-occurrence, with a repertoire-size bias correction applied to the TCR pairs. False discovery rates were estimated in a later analysis by permuting HLA or CMV assignments 20 times. A later analysis grouped co-occurring TCRs with DBSCAN, adding TCRdist sequence similarity when clustering within HLA-allele-positive subsets. Co-occurrence clustering excluded repertoires with fewer than 30,000 or more than 120,000 public chains, plus five with anomalous nucleotide sharing. Sourced from immuneACCESS, this table was stored by TCRdb with only in-frame sequences that have V and J called. A share of the clones is absent; for the studies checked, an unresolved V gene accounts for under half, and the remainder has no known explanation. The V and J calls and clone size come from that table; D and trimming were worked out from the DNA. The sample profile shows about 160,000 clones; roughly 80% of them were found once. Of the sample, roughly 2% is held by the ten largest clones.

Here the chain combines TRBV7-2 and TRBJ2-5; the D region possibly corresponds to TRBD2 (6 bases align). Sequencing input: PBMCs. The TCR originated in a female donor in good health and CMV-seronegative. The nucleotide sequence is TGTGCCAGCAGCCCAAGAACGGGGGTCCAAGAGACCCAGTACTTC. Its translation reads: CASSPRTGVQETQYF.